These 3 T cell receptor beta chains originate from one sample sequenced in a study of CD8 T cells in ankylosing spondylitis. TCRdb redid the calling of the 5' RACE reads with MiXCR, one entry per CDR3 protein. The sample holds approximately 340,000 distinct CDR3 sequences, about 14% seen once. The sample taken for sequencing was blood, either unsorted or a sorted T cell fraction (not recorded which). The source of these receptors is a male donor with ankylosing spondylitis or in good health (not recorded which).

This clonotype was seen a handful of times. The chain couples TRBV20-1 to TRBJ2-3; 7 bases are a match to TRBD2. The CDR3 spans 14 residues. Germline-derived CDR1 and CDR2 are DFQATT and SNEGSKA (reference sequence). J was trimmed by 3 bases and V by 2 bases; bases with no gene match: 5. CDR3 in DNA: TGCAGTGCTAGAAGACTAGCTTCAACAGATACGCAGTATTTT. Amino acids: CSARRLASTDTQYF.

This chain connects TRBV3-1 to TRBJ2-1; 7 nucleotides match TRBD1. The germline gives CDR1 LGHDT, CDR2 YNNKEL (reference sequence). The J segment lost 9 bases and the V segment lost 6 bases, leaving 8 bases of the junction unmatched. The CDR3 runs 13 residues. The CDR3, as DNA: TGTGCCAGCAGAGCAGAGGGGGCCGGTGAGCAGTTCTTC. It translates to CASRAEGAGEQFF.

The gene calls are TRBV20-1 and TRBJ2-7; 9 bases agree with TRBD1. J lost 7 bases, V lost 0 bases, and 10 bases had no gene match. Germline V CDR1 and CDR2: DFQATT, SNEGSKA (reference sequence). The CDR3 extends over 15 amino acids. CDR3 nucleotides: TGCAGTGCTAGAGATCGGACAGGGGAGGCGCGGGAGCAGTACTTC. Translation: CSARDRTGEAREQYF.